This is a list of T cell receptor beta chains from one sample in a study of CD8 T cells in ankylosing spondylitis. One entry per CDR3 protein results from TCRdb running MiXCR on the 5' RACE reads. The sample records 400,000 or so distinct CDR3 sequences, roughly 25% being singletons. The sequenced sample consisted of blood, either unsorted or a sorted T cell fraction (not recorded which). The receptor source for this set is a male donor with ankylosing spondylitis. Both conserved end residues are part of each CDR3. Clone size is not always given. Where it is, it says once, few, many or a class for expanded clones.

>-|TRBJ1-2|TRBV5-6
CASSFRHELNYGYTF
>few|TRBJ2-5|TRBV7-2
CASSLGTGIKGSQYF
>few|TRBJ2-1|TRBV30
CAWSDTSYNEQFF
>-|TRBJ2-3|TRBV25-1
CASSEFLGGRADTQYF
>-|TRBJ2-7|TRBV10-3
CAISEGGDSRTYEQYF
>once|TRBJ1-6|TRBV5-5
CASSRDRSGNSPLHF
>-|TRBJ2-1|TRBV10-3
CAISESDNEQFF
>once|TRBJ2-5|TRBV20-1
CSASLAVVYQETQYF
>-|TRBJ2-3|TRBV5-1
CASGRGPNTDTQYF
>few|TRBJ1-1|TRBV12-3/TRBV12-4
CASSPLGRGNTEAFF
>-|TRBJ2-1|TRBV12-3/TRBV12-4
CASSPLGALPHEQFF
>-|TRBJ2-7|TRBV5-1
CASSLVSFSYEQYF
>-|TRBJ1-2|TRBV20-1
CSAYFRVNYGYTF
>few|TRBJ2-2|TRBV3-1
CASSQDLAGGRHAGELFF
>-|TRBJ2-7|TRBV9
CASSVEQGPYEQYF
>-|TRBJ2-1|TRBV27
CASSLRAFPYNEQFF